These 2 T cell receptor beta chains came from one sample sequenced in a study of blood T cell repertoires in COVID-19. The table came from immunoSEQ multiplex PCR; TCRdb's copy has only in-frame clones and leaves some out. The sample shows around 170,000 clones, 84% of them seen only once. Sequenced: PBMCs or T cells enriched from blood (not recorded which). Receptors originate from a man aged 45-60 years who had recovered from COVID-19.

The CDR3 reads CASSTRDRPGGNTIYF. CDR3 coding DNA: TGTGCCAGTAGTACTCGGGACAGACCCGGTGGAAACACCATATATTTT. The rearrangement links TRBV19 to TRBJ1-3; 7 bases agree with TRBD1. The CDR3 is 16 amino acids. Germline V gene lookup returns CDR1 LNHDA and CDR2 SQIVND (reference sequence). Losses at the gene ends were 4 bases for V and 3 bases for J; bases not matched to a gene: 9.

This clone has just one count. V is TRBV19 and J is TRBJ1-2; D remains ambiguous. The CDR3 totals 14 residues. Germline V gene lookup returns CDR1 LNHDA and CDR2 SQIVND (reference sequence). V was shortened by 6 bases and J by 4 bases, with 15 bases between the two germline ends. In DNA, the CDR3 is TGTGCCAGTAGCGGACTACCTTCGGGCTATGGCTACACCTTC. This sequence encodes CASSGLPSGYGYTF.